The clone carrying this TCR beta chain was seen once. These data originate in a study of shared clonotypes between healthy human individuals. Germline assignment: CDR1 SGHDN and CDR2 FVKESK. V lost 1 base and J lost 2, with 14 bases in between. The CDR3 covers 16 residues. Some clones are missing from TCRdb's copy, which holds only in-frame ones; the method was immunoSEQ multiplex PCR. The profile shows about 2.4 million clones, roughly 93% of them singletons. The receptor was derived from a man between 18 and 29 years old in good health. Some clones in this sample may be carry-over from other donors' samples. The rearrangement joins TRBV14 to TRBJ1-1; D remains ambiguous. The sequencing input was naive CD4+ T cells from PBMCs. Subset denoted: CD45RA+ positively selected. DNA for the CDR3: TGTGCCAGCAGCCAAGGACCGCTAAGACCAAACACTGAAGCTTTCTTT. It is translated as CASSQGPLRPNTEAFF.